This record covers a single TCR beta chain. What antigen it recognizes has not been identified. Nothing much larger sits one base from this clone, and base qualities are not available. The record originates from a study of identifying expanded T cells in peripheral blood (dated by TCRdb to about 2019). As for the study more broadly: Technical replicates were generated by sequencing separate aliquots of the same genomic DNA pool, with four replicates compared pairwise. Overall study results and their limits: For all healthy donors, the variance in clone template counts between two-week samples rose significantly as total template count increased. The binomial model flagged approximately 1.2 differentially abundant clones between technical replicates but around 15 over about 2 weeks and 19 over roughly 4 weeks. It was expected by the authors that biological variance in healthy repertoires might increase further over much longer intervals, such as months to years. The beta-binomial model significantly reduced the number of clones called differentially abundant and the false-positive rate across all healthy-donor time intervals.

During the collection period, no immune events, such as infections, were documented for the healthy donors. To calibrate time-dependent variance in a beta-binomial model of T-cell clone differential abundance, blood repertoires from healthy donors were used as a training cohort. The training cohort included 10 or so healthy donors, of whom 3 were female and 7 were male. Donor ages ranged from 29 to 64 years, with an average of around 45 years. Whole blood, obtained from a commercial supplier, was collected from each healthy donor at three time points spaced around 13 days apart. For immunosequencing, genomic DNA was extracted from unsorted whole blood. TCRbeta CDR3 regions were profiled by bias-controlled multiplex PCR amplification of genomic DNA with the immunoSEQ Assay. The authors' pipeline ran thus. The absolute abundance of each unique TCRbeta CDR3 region was quantified after sequences were collapsed and filtered. Differential abundance was tested with a binomial (Fisher-equivalent) model and with a beta-binomial model adding time-dependent variance fitted from healthy donors. Clones with fewer than 5 combined templates were removed, and a clone was called differentially abundant if the clone's Benjamini-Hochberg FDR was below 0.01. In the beta-binomial model, variance was expressed as a function of the total template count across the two samples, in the form v = (b*log(k)+a)^2. In its TCRdb copy, this immuneACCESS table keeps in-frame sequences only and misses some clones. Where compared with another copy, unresolved V genes explain less than half of these, and the others have no known cause. V, J and clone size reflect that table, while D and trimming were determined from the DNA. Present in this sample are about 120,000 clones, around four fifths of which were seen just once. Of the sample, approximately 3% is held by the ten largest clones.

Based on the germline V gene, the CDR1 and CDR2 sequences are SGHTA and FQGNSA. The CDR3 goes from the cysteine to the phenylalanine over 16 residues. Only the CDR3 portion is preserved as DNA: 48 bases, with reading frame beginning at the first base. V ends up 3 bases short and J 6 bases short, with an unmatched junction base count of 12. Recombination joined TRBV7-2 with TRBJ2-7, with 9 middle bases fitting TRBD2. The sequenced sample was blood. The source is a person between 18 and 75 years old in good health. The DNA sequence is given as TGTGCCAGCAGCTTTACCCTAGCGGGGCAATTTGGCGAGCAGTACTTC. Its amino acids are CASSFTLAGQFGEQYF.